This T cell receptor beta chain came from a study of T cell responses to AZD1222 COVID-19 vaccine. TCRdb's copy holds only in-frame clones and misses some; the assay was immunoSEQ multiplex PCR. The table has 180,000 or so clones, less than 95% seen once. General study findings and limits: The sample set comprised mostly white British donors with more females, and clonal diversity was possibly underestimated.

Germline V lookup: CDR1 MNHNS, CDR2 SASEGT. CDR3 size: 15 residues. The V segment lost 3 bases and the J segment 3 bases; nucleotides outside the gene matches: 7. A note on this clone: The antigen remains undetermined.

This clonotype originated in an adult in good health. Specimen: peripheral blood, collected on day 0 of AZD1222 vaccination. The chain uses TRBV6-1 and TRBJ1-1; TRBD1 aligns across 7 bases. The CDR3 spells CASSDRTGADTEAFF. The CDR3 region has the DNA TGTGCCAGCAGTGATCGTACAGGGGCGGACACTGAAGCTTTCTTT.